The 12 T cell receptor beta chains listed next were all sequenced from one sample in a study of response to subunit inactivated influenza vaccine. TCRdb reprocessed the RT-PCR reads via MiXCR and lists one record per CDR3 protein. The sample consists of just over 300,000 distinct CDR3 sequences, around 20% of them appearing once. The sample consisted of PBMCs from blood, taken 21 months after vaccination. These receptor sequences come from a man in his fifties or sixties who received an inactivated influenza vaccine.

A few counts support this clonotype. CDR3 nucleotides: TGCAGCGGATCCGTGTTTGAAAAACTGTTTTTT. This codes for CSGSVFEKLFF. The chain is built from TRBV29-1 and TRBJ1-4; D uncertain. CDR1 SQVTM and CDR2 ANQGSEA come from the germline V gene. This CDR3 has 11 amino acids. V was shortened by 7 bases and J by 7 bases, with 10 bases between the two germline ends.

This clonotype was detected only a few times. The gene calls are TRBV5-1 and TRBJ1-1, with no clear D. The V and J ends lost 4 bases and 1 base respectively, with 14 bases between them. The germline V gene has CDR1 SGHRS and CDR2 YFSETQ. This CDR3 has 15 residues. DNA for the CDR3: TGCGCCAGCAGCGTGGGCGGACGGGAGAACACTGAAGCTTTCTTT. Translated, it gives CASSVGGRENTEAFF.

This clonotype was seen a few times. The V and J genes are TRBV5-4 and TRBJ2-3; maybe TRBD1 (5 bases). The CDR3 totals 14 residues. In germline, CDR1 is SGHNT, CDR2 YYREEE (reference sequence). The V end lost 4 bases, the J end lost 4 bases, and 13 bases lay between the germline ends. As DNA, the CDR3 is TGTGCCAGCAGCCCCTTGACAGAAGCAGATACGCAGTATTTT. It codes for CASSPLTEADTQYF.

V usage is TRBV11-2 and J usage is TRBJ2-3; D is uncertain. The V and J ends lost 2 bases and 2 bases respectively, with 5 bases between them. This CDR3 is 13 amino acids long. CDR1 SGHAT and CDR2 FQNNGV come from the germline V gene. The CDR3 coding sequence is TGTGCCAGCAGCTTAAAATACACAGATACGCAGTATTTT. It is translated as CASSLKYTDTQYF.

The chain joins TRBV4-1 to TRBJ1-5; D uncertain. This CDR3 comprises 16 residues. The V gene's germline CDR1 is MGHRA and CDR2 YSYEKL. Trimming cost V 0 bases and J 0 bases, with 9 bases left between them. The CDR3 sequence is CASSQDQVNSNQPQHF. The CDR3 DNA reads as TGCGCCAGCAGCCAAGACCAGGTTAATAGCAATCAGCCCCAGCATTTT.

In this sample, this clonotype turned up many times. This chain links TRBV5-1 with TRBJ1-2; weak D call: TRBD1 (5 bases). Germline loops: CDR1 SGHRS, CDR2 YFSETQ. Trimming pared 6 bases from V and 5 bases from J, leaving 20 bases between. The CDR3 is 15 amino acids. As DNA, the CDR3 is TGCGCCAGCACGGTCGGGGGGGAAGAGTTGTATGGCTACACCTTC. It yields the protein CASTVGGEELYGYTF.

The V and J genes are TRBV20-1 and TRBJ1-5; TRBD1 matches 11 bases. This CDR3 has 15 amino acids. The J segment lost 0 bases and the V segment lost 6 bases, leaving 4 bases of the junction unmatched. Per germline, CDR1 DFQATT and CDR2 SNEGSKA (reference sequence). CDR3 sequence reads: CSARDRGYSNQPQHF. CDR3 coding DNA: TGCAGTGCCAGGGACAGGGGGTATAGCAATCAGCCCCAGCATTTT.

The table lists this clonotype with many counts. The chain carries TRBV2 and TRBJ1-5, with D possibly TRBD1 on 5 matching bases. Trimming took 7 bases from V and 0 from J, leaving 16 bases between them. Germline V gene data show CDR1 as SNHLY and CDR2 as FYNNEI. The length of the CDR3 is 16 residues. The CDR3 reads CASTFGTGGSNQPQHF. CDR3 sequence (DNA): TGTGCCAGCACCTTCGGGACGGGGGGTAGCAATCAGCCCCAGCATTTT.

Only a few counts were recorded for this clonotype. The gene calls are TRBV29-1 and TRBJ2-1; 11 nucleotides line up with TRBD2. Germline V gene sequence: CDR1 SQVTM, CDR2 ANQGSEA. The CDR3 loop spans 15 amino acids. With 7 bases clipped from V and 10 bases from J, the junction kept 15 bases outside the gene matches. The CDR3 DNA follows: TGCAGCGGCGGAGGCGGTAGCGGGAGGGCTTGGGAGCAGTTCTTC. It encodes CSGGGGSGRAWEQFF.

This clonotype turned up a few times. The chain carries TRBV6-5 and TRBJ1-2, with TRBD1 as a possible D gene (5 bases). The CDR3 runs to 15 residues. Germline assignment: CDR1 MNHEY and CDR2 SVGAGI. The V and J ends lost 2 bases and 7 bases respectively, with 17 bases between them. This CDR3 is CASSYGVVREGGYTF. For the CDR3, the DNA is TGTGCCAGCAGTTACGGTGTGGTCAGGGAGGGTGGCTACACCTTC.

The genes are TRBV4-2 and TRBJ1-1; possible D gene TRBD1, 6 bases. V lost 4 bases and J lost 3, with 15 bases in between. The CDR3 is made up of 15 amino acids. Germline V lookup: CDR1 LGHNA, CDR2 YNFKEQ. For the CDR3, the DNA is TGTGCCAGCAGCCTTCAACAGGGTTTAGACACTGAAGCTTTCTTT. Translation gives CASSLQQGLDTEAFF.

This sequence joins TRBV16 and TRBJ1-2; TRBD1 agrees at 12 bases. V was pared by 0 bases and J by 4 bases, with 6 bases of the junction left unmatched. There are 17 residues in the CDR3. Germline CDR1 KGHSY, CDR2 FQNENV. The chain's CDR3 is CASSQSRGQGASYGYTF. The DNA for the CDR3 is TGTGCCAGCAGCCAATCCCGGGGACAGGGGGCTAGCTATGGCTACACCTTC. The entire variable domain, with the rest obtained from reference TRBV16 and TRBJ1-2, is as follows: GEEVAQTPKHLVRGEGQKAKLYCAPIKGHSYVFWYQQVLKNEFKFLISFQNENVFDETGMPKERFSAKCLPNSPCSLEIQATKLEDSAVYFCASSQSRGQGASYGYTFGSGTRLTVV.